This T cell receptor (beta chain) was identified during a study of somatic mutations in cytotoxic T cells in rheumatoid arthritis. Some clones are missing from TCRdb's copy, which holds only in-frame ones; the method was immunoSEQ multiplex PCR. The sample gives approximately 20,000 clones, roughly four fifths of which show up once; 10% is in the top ten. This clone has only a few counts. This CDR3 has 13 residues. Germline-derived CDR1 and CDR2 are SGHDT and YYEEEE. The V and J ends lost 0 bases and 7 bases respectively, with 7 bases between them. V gene TRBV5-6 combines with J gene TRBJ2-2; D gene unclear. This TCR came from a woman aged 45-65 years in good health. The sample was CD8+ T cells sorted from blood. CDR3 amino acids: CASSLDLDGELFF. For the CDR3, the DNA is TGTGCCAGCAGCTTGGACCTGGACGGGGAGCTGTTTTTT.